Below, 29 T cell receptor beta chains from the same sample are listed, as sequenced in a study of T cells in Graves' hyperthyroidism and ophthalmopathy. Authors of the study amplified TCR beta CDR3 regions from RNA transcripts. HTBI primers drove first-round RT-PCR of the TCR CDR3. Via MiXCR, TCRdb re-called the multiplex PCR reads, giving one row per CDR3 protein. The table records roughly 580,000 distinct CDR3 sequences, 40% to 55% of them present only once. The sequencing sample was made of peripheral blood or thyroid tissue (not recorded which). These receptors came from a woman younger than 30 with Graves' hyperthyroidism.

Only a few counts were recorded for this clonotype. Here the CDR3 DNA reads TGTGCCAGCAGCTTGCGGAGGGTGATTAATGAAAAACTGTTTTTT. Its translation: CASSLRRVINEKLFF. The chain combines TRBV5-6 with TRBJ1-4, with D uncertain. CDR1 and CDR2 from the germline V gene are SGHDT and YYEEEE. Trimming removed 1 base at V and 4 bases at J, with 11 bases between. CDR3 length: 15 residues. Complete variable domain (other parts from reference TRBV5-6 and TRBJ1-4): DAGVTQSPTHLIKTRGQQVTLRCSPKSGHDTVSWYQQALGQGPQFIFQYYEEEERQRGNFPDRFSGHQFPNYSSELNVNALLLGDSALYLCASSLRRVINEKLFFGSGTQLSVL.

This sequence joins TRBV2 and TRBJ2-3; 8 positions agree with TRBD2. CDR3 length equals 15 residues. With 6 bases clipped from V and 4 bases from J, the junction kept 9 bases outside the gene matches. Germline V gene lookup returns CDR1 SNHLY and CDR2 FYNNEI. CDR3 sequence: CASRPSGRDADTQYF. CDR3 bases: TGTGCCAGCAGACCAAGCGGGAGAGACGCAGATACGCAGTATTTT. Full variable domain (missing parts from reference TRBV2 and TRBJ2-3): EPEVTQTPSHQVTQMGQEVILRCVPISNHLYFYWYRQILGQKVEFLVSFYNNEISEKSEIFDDQFSVERPDGSNFTLKIRSTKLEDSAMYFCASRPSGRDADTQYFGPGTRLTVL.

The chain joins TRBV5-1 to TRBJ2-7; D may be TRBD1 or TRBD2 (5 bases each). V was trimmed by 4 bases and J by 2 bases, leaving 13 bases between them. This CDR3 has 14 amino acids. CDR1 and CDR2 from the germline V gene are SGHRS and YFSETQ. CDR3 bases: TGCGCCAGCAGCAAGTCGGGACCCACCTACGAGCAGTACTTC. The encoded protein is CASSKSGPTYEQYF. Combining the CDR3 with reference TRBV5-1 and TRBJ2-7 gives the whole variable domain KAGVTQTPRYLIKTRGQQVTLSCSPISGHRSVSWYQQTPGQGLQFLFEYFSETQRNKGNFPGRFSGRQFSNSRSEMNVSTLELGDSALYLCASSKSGPTYEQYFGPGTRLTVT.

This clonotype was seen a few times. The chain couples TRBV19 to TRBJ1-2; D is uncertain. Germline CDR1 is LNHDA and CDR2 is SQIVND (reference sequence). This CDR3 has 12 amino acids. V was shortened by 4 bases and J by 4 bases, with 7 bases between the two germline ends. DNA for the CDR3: TGTGCCAGTAGTACAGTCCCCTATGGCTACACCTTC. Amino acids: CASSTVPYGYTF. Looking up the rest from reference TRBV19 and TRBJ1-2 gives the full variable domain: DGGITQSPKYLFRKEGQNVTLSCEQNLNHDAMYWYRQDPGQGLRLIYYSQIVNDFQKGDIAEGYSVSREKKESFPLTVTSAQKNPTAFYLCASSTVPYGYTFGSGTRLTVV.

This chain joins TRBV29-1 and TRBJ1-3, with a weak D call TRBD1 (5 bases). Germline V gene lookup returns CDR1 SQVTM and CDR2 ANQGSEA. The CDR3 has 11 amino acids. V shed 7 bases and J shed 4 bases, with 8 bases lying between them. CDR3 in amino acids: CSARQGNTIYF. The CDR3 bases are TGCAGCGCTAGACAGGGAAACACCATATATTTT.

CDR3 sequence reads: CASSVDGRANTEAFF. CDR3 nucleotide sequence: TGTGCCAGCAGCGTAGACGGCAGAGCGAACACTGAAGCTTTCTTT. This chain links TRBV9 with TRBJ1-1, with no clear D. CDR1 is SGDLS and CDR2 is YYNGEE in the germline V gene. There are 15 residues in the CDR3. The ends were cut back, 0 bases at V and 1 base at J, with 10 bases in the middle.

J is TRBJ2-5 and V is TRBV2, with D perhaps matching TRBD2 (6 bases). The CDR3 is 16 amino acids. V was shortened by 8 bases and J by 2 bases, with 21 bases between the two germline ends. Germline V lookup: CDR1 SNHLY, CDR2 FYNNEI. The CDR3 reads CASHPGGPRKQETQYF. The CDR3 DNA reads TGTGCCAGCCACCCCGGGGGACCGCGCAAACAAGAGACCCAGTACTTC.

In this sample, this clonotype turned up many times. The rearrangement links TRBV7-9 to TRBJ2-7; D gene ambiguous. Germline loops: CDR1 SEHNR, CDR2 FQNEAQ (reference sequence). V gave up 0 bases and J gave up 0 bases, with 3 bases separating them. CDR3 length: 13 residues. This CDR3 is CASSLAGSYEQYF. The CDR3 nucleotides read TGTGCCAGCAGCTTAGCCGGCTCCTACGAGCAGTACTTC.

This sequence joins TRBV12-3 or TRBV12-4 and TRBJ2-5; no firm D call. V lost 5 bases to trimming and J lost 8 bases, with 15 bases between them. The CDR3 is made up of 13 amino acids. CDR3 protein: CASSEWVAETQYF. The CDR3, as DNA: TGTGCCAGCAGTGAATGGGTGGCGGAAACCCAGTACTTC.

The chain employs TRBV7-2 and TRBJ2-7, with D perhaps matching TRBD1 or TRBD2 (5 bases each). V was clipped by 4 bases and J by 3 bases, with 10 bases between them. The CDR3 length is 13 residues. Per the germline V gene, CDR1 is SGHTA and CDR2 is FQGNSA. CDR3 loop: CASSSGPVYEQYF. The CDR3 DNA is TGTGCCAGCAGCTCGGGACCAGTCTACGAGCAGTACTTC. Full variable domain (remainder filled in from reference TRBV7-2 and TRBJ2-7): GAGVSQSPSNKVTEKGKDVELRCDPISGHTALYWYRQSLGQGLEFLIYFQGNSAPDKSGLPSDRFSAERTGGSVSTLTIQRTQQEDSAVYLCASSSGPVYEQYFGPGTRLTVT.

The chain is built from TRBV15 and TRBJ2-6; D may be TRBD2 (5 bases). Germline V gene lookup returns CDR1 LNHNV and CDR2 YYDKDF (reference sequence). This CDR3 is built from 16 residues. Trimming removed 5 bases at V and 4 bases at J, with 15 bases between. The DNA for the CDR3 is TGTGCCACCAGCGAGGGTGGTTTGGAAGGGGCCAACGTCCTGACTTTC. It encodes CATSEGGLEGANVLTF.

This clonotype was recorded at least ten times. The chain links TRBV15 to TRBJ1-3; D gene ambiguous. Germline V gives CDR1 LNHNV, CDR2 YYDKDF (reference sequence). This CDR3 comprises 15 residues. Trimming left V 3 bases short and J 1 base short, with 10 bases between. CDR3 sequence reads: CATSSPGFSGNTIYF. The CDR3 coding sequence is TGTGCCACCAGCAGTCCAGGTTTTTCTGGAAACACCATATATTTT.

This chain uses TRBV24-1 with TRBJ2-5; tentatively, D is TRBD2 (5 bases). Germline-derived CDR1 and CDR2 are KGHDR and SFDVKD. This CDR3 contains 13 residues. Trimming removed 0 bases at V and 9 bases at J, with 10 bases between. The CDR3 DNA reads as TGTGCCACCAGTGATTTGCTAACTAGTTCCCAGTACTTC. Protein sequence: CATSDLLTSSQYF.

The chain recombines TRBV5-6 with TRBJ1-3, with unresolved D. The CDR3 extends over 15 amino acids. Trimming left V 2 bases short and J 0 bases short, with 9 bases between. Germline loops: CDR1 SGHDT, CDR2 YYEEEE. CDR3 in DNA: TGTGCCAGCAGCTTCGACTTCTCCTCTGGAAACACCATATATTTT. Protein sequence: CASSFDFSSGNTIYF.

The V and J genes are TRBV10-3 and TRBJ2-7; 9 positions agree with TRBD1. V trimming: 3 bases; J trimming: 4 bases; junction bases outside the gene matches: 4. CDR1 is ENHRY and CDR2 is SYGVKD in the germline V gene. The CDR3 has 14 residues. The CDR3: CAISDQTGGYEQYF. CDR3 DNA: TGTGCCATCAGTGATCAGACAGGGGGTTACGAGCAGTACTTC.

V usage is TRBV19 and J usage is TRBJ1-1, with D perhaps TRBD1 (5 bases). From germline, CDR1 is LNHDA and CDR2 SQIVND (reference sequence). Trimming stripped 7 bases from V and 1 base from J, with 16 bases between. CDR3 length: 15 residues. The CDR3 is CASTPPRQPNTEAFF. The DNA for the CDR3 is TGTGCCAGTACCCCCCCACGACAGCCGAACACTGAAGCTTTCTTT.

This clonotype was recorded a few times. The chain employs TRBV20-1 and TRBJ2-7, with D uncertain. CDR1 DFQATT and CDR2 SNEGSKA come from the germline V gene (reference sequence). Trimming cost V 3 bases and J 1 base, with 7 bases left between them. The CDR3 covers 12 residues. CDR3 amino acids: CSARTYSYEQYF. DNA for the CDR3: TGCAGTGCTAGGACTTATTCCTACGAGCAGTACTTC.

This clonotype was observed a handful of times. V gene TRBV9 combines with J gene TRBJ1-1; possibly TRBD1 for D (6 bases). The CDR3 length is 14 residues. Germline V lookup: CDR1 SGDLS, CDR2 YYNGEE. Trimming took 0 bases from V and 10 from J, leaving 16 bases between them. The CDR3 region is CASSVAPDRPGAFF. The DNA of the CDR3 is TGTGCCAGCAGCGTAGCGCCTGACAGGCCTGGAGCTTTCTTT.

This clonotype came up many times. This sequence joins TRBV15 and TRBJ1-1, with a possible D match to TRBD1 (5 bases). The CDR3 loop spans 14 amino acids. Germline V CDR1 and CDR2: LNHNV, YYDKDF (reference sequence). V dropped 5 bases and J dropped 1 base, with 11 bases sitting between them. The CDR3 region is CATSGGRRNTEAFF. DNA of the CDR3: TGTGCCACCAGCGGGGGACGGCGGAACACTGAAGCTTTCTTT.

CDR3 region: CATSDAGQTQGDTQYF. The CDR3 DNA sequence: TGTGCCACCAGTGATGCCGGACAGACGCAGGGAGATACGCAGTATTTT. The rearrangement links TRBV24-1 to TRBJ2-3, with a weak D call TRBD1 (6 bases). CDR1 is KGHDR and CDR2 is SFDVKD in the germline V gene. V was trimmed by 3 bases and J by 5 bases, leaving 17 bases between them. The CDR3 totals 16 residues.

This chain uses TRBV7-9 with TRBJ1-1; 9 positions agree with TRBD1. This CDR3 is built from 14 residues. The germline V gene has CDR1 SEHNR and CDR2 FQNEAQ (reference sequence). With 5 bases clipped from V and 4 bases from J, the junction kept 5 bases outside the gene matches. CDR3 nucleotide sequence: TGTGCCAGCAGCCGAGGGACAGGGCCCACTGAAGCTTTCTTT. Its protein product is CASSRGTGPTEAFF. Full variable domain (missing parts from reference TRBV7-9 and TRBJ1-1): DTGVSQNPRHKITKRGQNVTFRCDPISEHNRLYWYRQTLGQGPEFLTYFQNEAQLEKSRLLSDRFSAERPKGSFSTLEIQRTEQGDSAMYLCASSRGTGPTEAFFGQGTRLTVV.

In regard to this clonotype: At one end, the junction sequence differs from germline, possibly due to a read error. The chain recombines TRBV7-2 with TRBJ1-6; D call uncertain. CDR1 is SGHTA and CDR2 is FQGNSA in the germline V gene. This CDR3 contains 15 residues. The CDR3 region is CASSPRLGLWSPLHF. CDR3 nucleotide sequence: TGCGCCAGCAGCCCGAGGTTAGGGTTGTGGTCACCCCTCCACTTT.

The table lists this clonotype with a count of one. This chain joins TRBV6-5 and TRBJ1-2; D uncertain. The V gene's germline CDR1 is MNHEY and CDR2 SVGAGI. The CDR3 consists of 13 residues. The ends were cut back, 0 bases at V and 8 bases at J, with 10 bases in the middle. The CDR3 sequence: CASSYSGGMGYTF. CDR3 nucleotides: TGTGCCAGCAGTTACTCGGGCGGGATGGGCTACACCTTC.

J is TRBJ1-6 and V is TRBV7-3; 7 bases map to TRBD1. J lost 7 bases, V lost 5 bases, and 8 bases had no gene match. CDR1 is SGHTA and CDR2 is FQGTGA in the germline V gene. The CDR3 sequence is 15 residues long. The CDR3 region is CASSQRGQENSPLHF. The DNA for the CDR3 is TGTGCCAGCAGCCAGCGAGGACAGGAGAATTCACCCCTCCACTTT. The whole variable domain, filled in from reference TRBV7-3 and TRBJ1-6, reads GAGVSQTPSNKVTEKGKYVELRCDPISGHTALYWYRQSLGQGPEFLIYFQGTGAADDSGLPNDRFFAVRPEGSVSTLKIQRTERGDSAVYLCASSQRGQENSPLHFGNGTRLTVT.

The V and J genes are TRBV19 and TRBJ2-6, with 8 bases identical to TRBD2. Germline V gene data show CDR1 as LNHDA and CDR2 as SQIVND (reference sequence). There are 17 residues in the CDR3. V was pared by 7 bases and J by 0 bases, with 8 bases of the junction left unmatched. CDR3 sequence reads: CASTHSGIISGANVLTF. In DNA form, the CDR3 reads TGTGCCAGTACTCATAGCGGGATCATCTCTGGGGCCAACGTCCTGACTTTC.

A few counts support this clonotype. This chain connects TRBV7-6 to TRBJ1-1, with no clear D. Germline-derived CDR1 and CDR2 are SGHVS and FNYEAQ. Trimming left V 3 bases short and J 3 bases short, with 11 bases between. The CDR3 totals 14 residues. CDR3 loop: CASSLERVHTEAFF. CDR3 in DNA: TGTGCCAGCAGCTTGGAACGGGTCCACACTGAAGCTTTCTTT.

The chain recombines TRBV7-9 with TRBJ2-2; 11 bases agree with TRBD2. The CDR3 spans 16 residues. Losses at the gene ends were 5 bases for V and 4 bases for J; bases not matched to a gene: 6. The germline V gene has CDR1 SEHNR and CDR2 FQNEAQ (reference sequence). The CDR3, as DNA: TGTGCCAGCAGCCCACTAGCGGGAGTAGGCACCGGGGAGCTGTTTTTT. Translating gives CASSPLAGVGTGELFF. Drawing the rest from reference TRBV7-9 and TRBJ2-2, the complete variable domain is DTGVSQNPRHKITKRGQNVTFRCDPISEHNRLYWYRQTLGQGPEFLTYFQNEAQLEKSRLLSDRFSAERPKGSFSTLEIQRTEQGDSAMYLCASSPLAGVGTGELFFGEGSRLTVL.

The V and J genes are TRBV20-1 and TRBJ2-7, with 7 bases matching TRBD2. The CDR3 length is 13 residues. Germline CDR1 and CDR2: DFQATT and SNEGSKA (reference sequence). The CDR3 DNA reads TGCAGCCCTCGGAGCGGGGTCTCCTACGAGCAGTACTTC. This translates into CSPRSGVSYEQYF.

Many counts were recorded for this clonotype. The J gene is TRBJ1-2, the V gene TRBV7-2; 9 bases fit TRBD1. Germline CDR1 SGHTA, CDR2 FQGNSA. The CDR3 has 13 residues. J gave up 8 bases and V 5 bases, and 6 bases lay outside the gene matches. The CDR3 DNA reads TGTGCCAGCAGCCCGGGACAGGGACGGGGCTACACCTTC. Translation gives CASSPGQGRGYTF.